Sequencing of this T cell receptor (beta chain) was carried out in a study of T cell responses to AZD1222 COVID-19 vaccine. V was clipped by 4 bases and J by 7 bases, with 15 bases between them. The CDR3 consists of 14 residues. CDR1 and CDR2 from the germline V gene are SGDLS and YYNGEE. Repertoires were generated with immunoSEQ multiplex PCR, while TCRdb's copy carries only in-frame clones and drops some. The data show about 120,000 clones, roughly 90% seen once. J is TRBJ1-3 and V is TRBV9; D gene unclear. The material sequenced was peripheral blood, taken on day 0 of AZD1222 vaccination. This sequence was found in an adult in good health. The CDR3 bases are TGTGCCAGCAGCCCGGACGGATCCGGCAACACCATATATTTT. Protein sequence: CASSPDGSGNTIYF.